This TCR beta chain was recorded in a study of cytomegalovirus exposure and HLA in healthy donors. Study results and limitations: An analysis was carried out at a later point. It showed that HLA-associated TCR beta chains were more clonally expanded than equally common non-associated chains. In a later analysis, a genetic analysis reported fewer productive-TCR N-insertions in an Asian-associated ancestry cluster than the cohort average.

This clone showed up just a few times. No antigen is known for it. PCR involved 60 Vbeta and 13 Jbeta primers. The assay was immunoSEQ multiplex PCR, and TCRdb's table has in-frame clones only and misses some. This repertoire shows roughly 80,000 clones, under 80% found once; its top ten account for 6.9%. This clonotype was sampled from a woman aged 50 to 65 in good health and CMV-seropositive. The sample taken for sequencing was PBMCs.

In DNA, the CDR3 is TGTGCCAGCTGCGACTCAGGGGCTGGTGAAAAACTGTTTTTT. Residues: CASCDSGAGEKLFF. J is TRBJ1-4 and V is TRBV25-1; weak D call: TRBD1 (6 bases). The V and J ends lost 8 bases and 7 bases respectively, with 17 bases between them. CDR1 is MGHDK and CDR2 is SYGVNS in the germline V gene. The CDR3 covers 14 residues.